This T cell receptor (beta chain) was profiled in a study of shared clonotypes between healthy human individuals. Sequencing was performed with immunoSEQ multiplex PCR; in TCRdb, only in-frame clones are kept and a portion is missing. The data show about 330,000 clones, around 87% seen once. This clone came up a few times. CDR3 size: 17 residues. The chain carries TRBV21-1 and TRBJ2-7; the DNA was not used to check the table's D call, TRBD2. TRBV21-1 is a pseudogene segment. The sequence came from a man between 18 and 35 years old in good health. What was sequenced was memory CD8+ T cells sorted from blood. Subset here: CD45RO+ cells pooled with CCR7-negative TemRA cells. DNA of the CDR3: TGTGCCAGCAGCAAAAAAGGAAATGTGGCTAGCTCCTACGAGCAGTACTTC. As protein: CASSKKGNVASSYEQYF.